This T cell receptor beta chain was identified during a study of CD8 T cells in Susac syndrome. TCR beta sequences were obtained from blood CD8+ and CD4+ T cells. This clonotype was observed once. V gave up 7 bases and J gave up 0 bases, with 7 bases separating them. The CDR3 is made up of 13 amino acids. CDR1 is SNHLY, CDR2 FYNNEI, per germline. Reverse transcription used roughly 0.5 to 1 ug RNA and random hexamers. TCRdb analysed the immunoSEQ multiplex PCR reads with MiXCR anew, one entry per CDR3 protein. The sample consists of around 140,000 distinct CDR3 sequences, around 75% of them appearing once.

This receptor was taken from a human donor with multiple sclerosis. Sequencing used CD8+ T cells from PBMCs. The chain carries TRBV2 and TRBJ2-1; D not certain. CDR3 DNA sequence: TGTGCCAGCAAAGATAGCTCCTACAATGAGCAGTTCTTC. Protein: CASKDSSYNEQFF.